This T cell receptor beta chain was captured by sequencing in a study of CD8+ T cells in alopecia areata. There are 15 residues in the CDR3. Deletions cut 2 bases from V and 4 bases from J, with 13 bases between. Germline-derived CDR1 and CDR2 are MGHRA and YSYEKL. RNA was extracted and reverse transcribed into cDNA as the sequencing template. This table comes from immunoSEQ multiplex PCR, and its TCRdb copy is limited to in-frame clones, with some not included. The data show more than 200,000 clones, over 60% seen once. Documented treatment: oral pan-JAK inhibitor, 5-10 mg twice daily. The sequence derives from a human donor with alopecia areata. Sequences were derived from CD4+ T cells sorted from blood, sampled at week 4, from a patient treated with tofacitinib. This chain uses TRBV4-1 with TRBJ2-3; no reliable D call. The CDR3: CASSQILISADTQYF. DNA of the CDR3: TGCGCCAGCAGCCAAATACTAATCTCAGCAGATACGCAGTATTTT.